The entry that follows covers one T cell receptor beta chain sequence. This receptor's antigen is unknown. Base qualities are missing; no much larger clone stands one base away. This sample is part of a study of cytomegalovirus exposure and HLA in healthy donors (dated by TCRdb to about 2017). Some background on the complete study: An earlier analysis of approximately 640 of the donors reported more than 250 Gb of sequence data and some 120 million unique TCR beta sequences from 150 million to 200 million T cells. Donor age, sex, ethnicity and CMV serostatus were compiled alongside the repertoire data. On average, roughly 240,000 unique TCR beta nucleotide sequences were sequenced per donor among several hundred genotyped donors of the cohort, with approximately 18% of those sequences being non-productive. Four or five DR-DQ haplotypes were treated as single units for association and clustering because of strong linkage in the cohort. The genetic ancestry cluster associated with self-reported Caucasian donors included approximately 85% of the approximately 400 genotyped donors. A later genetic analysis took genome-wide SNP genotypes for about three fifths of the roughly 700 donors and used that subset as a discovery cohort. In addition to the first cohort of 666 subjects, a separate validation cohort of about 120 different subjects was used. The T cell repertoires of several hundred subjects were profiled by immunosequencing and related to cytomegalovirus serostatus. A later analysis re-examined previously published TCR beta repertoires from 600 to 700 donors and added high-resolution HLA genotyping to investigate patterns of TCR occurrence. The later analysis used no new phenotypic data to find candidate immune exposures, relying instead on TCR beta sequences and their occurrence across donors. An earlier analysis of 587 of the donors used high-throughput TCR beta sequencing to judge whether each TCR beta V gene segment behaved as functional or pseudogenic. The number of donors typed differed by locus, with roughly 629-640 for A, B, C, DRB1 and DQB1, around 560 for DQA1, about 610 for DPA1, and around 430 for DPB1. Approximately 300 gigabases of sequencing data and around 88 million unique TCR sequences made up an early release that covered roughly 670 HLA-typed donors. The aim of the study was to test whether cataloging public T cell receptors could identify signatures of past pathogen exposure. Class I and class II HLA loci were covered by the typing at four-digit resolution. High-throughput TCR immunosequencing, statistical association of individual TCRs with disease status, and machine learning were combined to predict cytomegalovirus infection status. Every discovery cohort repertoire had been produced on one sequencing platform.

Receptor amplification or capture employed the immunoSEQ multiplex PCR assay. The multiplex PCR relied on a mix of 60 forward primers for TCR Vbeta segments and 13 reverse primers for TCR Jbeta segments. A multiplex PCR assay on genomic DNA amplified the CDR3 region of rearranged TCR beta genes. On the Illumina HiSeq System, the amplified TCR beta libraries were sequenced as 87-base-pair reads. On the study's bioinformatics: A later analysis tallied about 77 million unique TCR beta chains across the 666 repertoires, and around 10 million of those chains were shared by two or more donors. To remove PCR and sequencing errors, raw reads were error-corrected and collapsed into unique sequences using a nearest-neighbor algorithm that merged closely related sequences. Alignment of CDR3 sequences to IMGT reference sequences was used to assign V, D and J gene segments. Each retained sequence needed at least a six-nucleotide match to both a V gene segment and a J gene segment. Rearrangements were classified as productive when the CDR3 lacked stop codons and remained in frame with V and J, and all other rearrangements were classified as non-productive. Following IMGT convention, CDR3 was defined as the stretch from the second conserved V-encoded cysteine to the conserved J-encoded phenylalanine. In an earlier analysis of around 640 of the donors, sequences lacking an unambiguous match to a single V gene segment were excluded. In an earlier analysis of 587 of the donors, V segments were called functional above 56.7% productive rearrangements and were called segregating when the between-donor standard deviation exceeded 5%. To diagnose cytomegalovirus status from the catalog of TCR beta chain sequences, a statistical classification framework was built. A later analysis assigned V and J genes by comparing TCR nucleotide sequences with IMGT/GENE-DB human TR gene sequences. Using the TCRdist pipeline, a later analysis assigned CDR3 sequences along with most-parsimonious VDJ recombination scenarios. In a later analysis, every TCR beta chain was defined by the combination of its CDR3 amino acid sequence and its V-gene family, and reads without a unique V-gene family were dropped. To address suspected cross-contamination and a sequencing artifact, a later analysis removed approximately 600 highly shared, low-generation-probability nucleotide sequences. In a later analysis, a clonal expansion index for each public chain was calculated from normalized within-repertoire ranks of inferred template counts. In a later analysis, generation probabilities were computed with a VDJ recombination model fitted to out-of-frame rearrangements, and the resulting probabilities were checked against IGoR. A later analysis scored TCR-TCR, TCR-HLA and TCR-CMV co-occurrence with hypergeometric tests, applying a repertoire-size bias correction to TCR pairs. False discovery rates were estimated in a later analysis by permuting HLA or CMV assignments 20 times. In a later analysis, co-occurring TCRs were grouped with DBSCAN, and TCRdist sequence similarity was added when clustering was performed within HLA-allele-positive subsets. Co-occurrence clustering excluded repertoires with fewer than 30,000 or more than 120,000 public chains, plus five with anomalous nucleotide sharing. Entries here come from immuneACCESS through TCRdb and include only in-frame sequences with V and J called. Some clones fail to appear in such tables; in the studies checked, an unresolved V gene covers under half of the shortfall, and the cause of the remainder is unknown. V and J calls and clone size follow that table, whereas D and trimming were derived from the DNA. Here the sample has more than 95,000 clones; about three quarters occur a single time. The ten largest clones take up approximately 3.5% of the sample.

General conclusions and limits of the study: Roughly uniform sequencing depth across donors was assumed in presence/absence analyses, although this assumption may not hold. In a later analysis, several top co-occurrence clusters were reported to appear linked to parvovirus B19, influenza, CMV and Epstein-Barr virus. In a later analysis, HLA-associated TCR beta chains showed more clonal expansion and lower generation probabilities than non-associated chains that were equally common. Correlated functional status among segregating V segments might be attributable to linkage disequilibrium, but an unknown experimental factor could not be ruled out. Cytomegalovirus status was reported to be diagnosed by the classifier with high specificity and sensitivity in both the original and validation cohorts. The study gave a list of about 160 TCR beta chains associated with cytomegalovirus. The cohort was sequenced for TCR beta chains only, and without alpha or paired-chain data the features that could be detected were limited. A group of highly shared sequence variants was considered likely to be a technical artifact of the sequencing pipeline. Because counts were too low, 15 or so rarely observed V segments, including chromosome 9 orphons, were excluded from the earlier analysis of around 590 of the donors. According to a later genetic analysis, donors in an Asian-associated ancestry cluster had fewer N-insertions in productive TCRs than the approximately 710-donor mean. The authors suggested that the approach could potentially be generalized to other disease states and immunological phenotypes. In vitro tests confirmed that a few of the cytomegalovirus-associated TCR beta chains recognize cytomegalovirus antigens. According to a later analysis, most CMV-associated TCR beta chains appeared to be HLA-restricted, and the HLA associations seemed to be driven largely by CMV exposure. Some IMGT-functional V segments, including TRBV6-2 and TRBV6-3, could not be told apart with the 87-base-pair reads, so those segments were excluded. In a later analysis, the rate of TCR association differed among HLA loci, with DRB1 alleles having the most associated TCRs and HLA-C alleles having the fewest. In a later genetic analysis, a missense DCLRE1C variant was associated with V-gene and J-gene trimming of TCR beta chains, and the association was replicated in an independent cohort. At a false discovery rate of 0.05, a later analysis linked 15,000 to 20,000 TCR beta sequences to specific HLA alleles. Immune exposure information for the cohort was limited to CMV serostatus. An earlier analysis of some 560 of the donors showed that most TCR beta V segments appeared in productive rearrangements either about 90% or about 30% of the time, which broadly matched IMGT annotations. When HLA alleles, especially DR and DQ, strongly co-occurred, TCR associations were difficult to assign to individual alleles. Across donors, most TCR sequences were observed very rarely, whereas some public TCRs were present in many individuals. HLA typing was unavailable for some donors at each locus, so association tests used only the typed subset. A further reported finding was that TCR beta sequences accurately predicted the HLA-A and HLA-B alleles for most subjects in the first cohort.

Taken from the germline V gene (reference sequence), the CDR1 and CDR2 loops are LNHDA and SQIVND. V is pruned by 5 bases and J by 5 bases, leaving 5 bases of the junction without a gene match. Taken from cysteine to phenylalanine, the CDR3 has 13 residues. Left in the record is the CDR3 DNA by itself, 39 bases read in frame from the first base. In total, over 600 healthy bone marrow donors made up the cohort. At the time of sampling, all cohort members were nominally healthy, though unrecorded immune exposures were likely present. The donor was CMV seronegative and was included in the group of about 350 seronegative cohort members. Every donor gave a peripheral blood sample, and the peripheral blood mononuclear cells from that sample were used for TCR beta sequencing. The Qiagen DNeasy Blood Extraction Kit was used to extract genomic DNA from the blood cell samples.

This sequence was found in a man aged 25 to 40 in good health and CMV-seronegative. Material: PBMCs. Rearrangement joined TRBV19 to TRBJ2-7, with TRBD1 identical over 8 junction bases. The CDR3 sequence is CASSWEDRDEQYF. The DNA sequence is as follows: TGTGCCAGTAGTTGGGAGGACAGGGACGAGCAGTACTTC.